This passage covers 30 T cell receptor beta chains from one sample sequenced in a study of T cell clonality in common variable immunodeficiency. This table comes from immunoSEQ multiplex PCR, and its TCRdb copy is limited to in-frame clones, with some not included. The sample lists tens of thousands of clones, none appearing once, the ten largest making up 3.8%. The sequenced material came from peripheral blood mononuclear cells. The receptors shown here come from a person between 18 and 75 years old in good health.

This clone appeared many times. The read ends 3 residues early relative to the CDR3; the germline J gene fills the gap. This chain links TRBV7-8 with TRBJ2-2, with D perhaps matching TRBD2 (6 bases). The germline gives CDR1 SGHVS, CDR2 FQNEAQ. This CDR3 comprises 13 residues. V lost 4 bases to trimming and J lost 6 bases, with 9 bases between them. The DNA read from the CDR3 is TGTGCCAGCAGCTGGGGACTCGCCGGGGAG. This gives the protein CASSWGLAGE. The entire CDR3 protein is CASSWGLAGELFF.

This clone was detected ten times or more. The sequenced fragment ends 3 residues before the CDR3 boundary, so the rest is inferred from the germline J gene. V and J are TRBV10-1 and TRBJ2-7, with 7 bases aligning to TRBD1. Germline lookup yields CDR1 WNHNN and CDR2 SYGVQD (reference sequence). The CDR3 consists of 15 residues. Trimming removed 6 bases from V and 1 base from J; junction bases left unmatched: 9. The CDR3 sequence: CASSPDRVRSYEQYF. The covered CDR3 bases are TGCGCCAGCAGCCCCGACAGGGTCAGATCCTACGAG.

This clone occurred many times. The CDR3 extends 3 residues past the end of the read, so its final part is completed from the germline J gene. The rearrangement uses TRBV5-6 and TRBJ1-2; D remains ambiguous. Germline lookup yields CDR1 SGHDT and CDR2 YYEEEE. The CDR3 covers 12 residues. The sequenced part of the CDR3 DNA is TGTGCCAGCAGGACCCAGGCGGGCGGC. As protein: CASRTQAGG. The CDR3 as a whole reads CASRTQAGGYTF.

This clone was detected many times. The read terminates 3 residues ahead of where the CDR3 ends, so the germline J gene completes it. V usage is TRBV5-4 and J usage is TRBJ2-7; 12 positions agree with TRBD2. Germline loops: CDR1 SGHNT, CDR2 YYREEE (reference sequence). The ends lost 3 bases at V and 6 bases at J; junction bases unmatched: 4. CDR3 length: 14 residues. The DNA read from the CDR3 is TGTGCCAGCAGCTCTAGCGGGGGGGCCGGCGAG. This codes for CASSSSGGAGE. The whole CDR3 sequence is CASSSSGGAGEQYF.

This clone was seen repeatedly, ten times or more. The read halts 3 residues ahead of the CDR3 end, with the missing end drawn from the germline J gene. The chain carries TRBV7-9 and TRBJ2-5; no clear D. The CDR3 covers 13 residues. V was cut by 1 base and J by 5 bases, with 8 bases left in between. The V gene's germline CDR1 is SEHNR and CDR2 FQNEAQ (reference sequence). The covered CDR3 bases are TGTGCCAGCAGCTTAGTGTCCTTTGAGACC. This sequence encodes CASSLVSFET. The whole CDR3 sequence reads CASSLVSFETQYF.

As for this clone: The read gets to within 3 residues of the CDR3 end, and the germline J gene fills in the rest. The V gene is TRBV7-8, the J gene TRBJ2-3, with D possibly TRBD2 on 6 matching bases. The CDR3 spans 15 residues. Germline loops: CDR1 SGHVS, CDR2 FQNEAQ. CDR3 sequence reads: CASSWRGQVNQPQYF. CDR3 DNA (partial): TGTGCCAGCAGCTGGAGGGGTCAGGTCAATCAGCCG.

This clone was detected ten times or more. Partial CDR3 DNA: TGTGCCAGCAGCTCTCAGGTCAAAAACATT. It translates to CASSSQVKNI. The CDR3 as a whole reads CASSSQVKNIQYF. The chain carries TRBV11-2 and TRBJ2-4; D gene uncertain. The read comes to an end 3 residues before the CDR3 does, leaving the germline J gene to fill in the end. Trimming shortened V by 4 bases and J by 3 bases, and 7 bases separated the two germline ends. Germline V gene data show CDR1 as SGHAT and CDR2 as FQNNGV. The CDR3 runs 13 residues.

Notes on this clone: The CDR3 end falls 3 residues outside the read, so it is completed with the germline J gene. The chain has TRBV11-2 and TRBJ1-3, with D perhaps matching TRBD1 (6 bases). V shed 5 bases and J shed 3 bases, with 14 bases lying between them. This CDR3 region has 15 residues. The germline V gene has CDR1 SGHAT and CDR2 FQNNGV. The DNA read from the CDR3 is TGTGCCAGCAGCCCCCCGGGGGGCGGTGGAAACACC. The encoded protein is CASSPPGGGGNT. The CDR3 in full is CASSPPGGGGNTIYF. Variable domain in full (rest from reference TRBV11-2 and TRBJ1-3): EAGVAQSPRYKIIEKRQSVAFWCNPISGHATLYWYQQILGQGPKLLIQFQNNGVVDDSQLPKDRFSAERLKGVDSTLKIQPAKLEDSAVYLCASSPPGGGGNTIYFGEGSWLTVV.

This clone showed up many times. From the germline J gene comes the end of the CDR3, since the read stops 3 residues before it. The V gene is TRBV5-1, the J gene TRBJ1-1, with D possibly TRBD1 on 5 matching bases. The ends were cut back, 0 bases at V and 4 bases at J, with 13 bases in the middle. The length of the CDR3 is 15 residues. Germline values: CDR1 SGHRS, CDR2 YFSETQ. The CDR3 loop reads CASSLASGRVTEAFF. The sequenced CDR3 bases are TGCGCCAGCAGCTTGGCTTCAGGGAGGGTCACTGAA.

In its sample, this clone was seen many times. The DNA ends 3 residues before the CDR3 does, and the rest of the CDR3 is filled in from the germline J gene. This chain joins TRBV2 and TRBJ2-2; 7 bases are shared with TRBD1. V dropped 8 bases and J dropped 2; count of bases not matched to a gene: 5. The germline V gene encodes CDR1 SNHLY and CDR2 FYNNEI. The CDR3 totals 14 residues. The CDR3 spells CASGTAVNTGELFF. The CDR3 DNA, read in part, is TGTGCCAGCGGGACAGCCGTTAACACCGGGGAG. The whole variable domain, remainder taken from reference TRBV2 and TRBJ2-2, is EPEVTQTPSHQVTQMGQEVILRCVPISNHLYFYWYRQILGQKVEFLVSFYNNEISEKSEIFDDQFSVERPDGSNFTLKIRSTKLEDSAMYFCASGTAVNTGELFFGEGSRLTVL.

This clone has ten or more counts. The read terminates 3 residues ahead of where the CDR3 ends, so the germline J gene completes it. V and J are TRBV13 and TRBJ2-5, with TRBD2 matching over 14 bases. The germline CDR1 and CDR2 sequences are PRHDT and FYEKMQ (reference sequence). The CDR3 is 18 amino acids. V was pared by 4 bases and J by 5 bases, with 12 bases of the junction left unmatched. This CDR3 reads CASSSAGTSGSITETQYF. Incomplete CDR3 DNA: TGTGCCAGCAGCTCCGCCGGGACTAGCGGGAGTATTACGGAGACC.

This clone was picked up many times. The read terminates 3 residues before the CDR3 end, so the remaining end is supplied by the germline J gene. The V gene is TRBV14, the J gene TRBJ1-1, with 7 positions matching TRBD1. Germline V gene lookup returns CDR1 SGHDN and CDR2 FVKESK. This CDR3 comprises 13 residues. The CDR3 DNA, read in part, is TGTGCCAGCAGCCAATCAACAGGGGCCGAA. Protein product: CASSQSTGAE. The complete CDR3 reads CASSQSTGAEAFF.

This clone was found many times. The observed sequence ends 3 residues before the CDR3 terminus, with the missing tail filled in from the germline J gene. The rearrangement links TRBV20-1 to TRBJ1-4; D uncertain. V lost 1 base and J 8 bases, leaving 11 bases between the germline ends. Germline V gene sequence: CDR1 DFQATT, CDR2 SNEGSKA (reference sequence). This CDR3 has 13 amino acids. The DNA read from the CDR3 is TGCAGTGCTAGAGCGGGTGTAGGCGAAAAA. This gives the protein CSARAGVGEK. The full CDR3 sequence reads CSARAGVGEKLFF.

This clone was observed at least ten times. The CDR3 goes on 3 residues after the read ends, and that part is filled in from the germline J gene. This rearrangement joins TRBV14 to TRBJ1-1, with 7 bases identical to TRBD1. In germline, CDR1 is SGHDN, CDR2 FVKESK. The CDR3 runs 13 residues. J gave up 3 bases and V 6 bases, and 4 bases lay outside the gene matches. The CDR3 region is CASSPDRDTEAFF. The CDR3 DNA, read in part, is TGTGCCAGCAGTCCCGACAGGGACACTGAA.

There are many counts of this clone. Here the CDR3 reads CASSPQGAWTGELFF. The covered CDR3 bases are TGTGCCAGTAGTCCCCAGGGGGCATGGACCGGGGAG. The gene calls are TRBV19 and TRBJ2-2; TRBD1 matches 8 bases. The observed sequence ends 3 residues before the CDR3 terminus, with the missing tail filled in from the germline J gene. V shed 5 bases, J shed 5 bases, and the junction held 7 bases outside the gene matches. This CDR3 comprises 15 residues. Germline CDR1 is LNHDA and CDR2 is SQIVND (reference sequence).

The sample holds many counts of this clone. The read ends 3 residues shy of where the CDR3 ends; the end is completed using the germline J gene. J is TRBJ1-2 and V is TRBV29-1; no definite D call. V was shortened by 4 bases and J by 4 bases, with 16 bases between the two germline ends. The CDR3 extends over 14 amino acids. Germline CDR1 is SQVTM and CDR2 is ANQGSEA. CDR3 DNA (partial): TGCAGCGTTGGATTGGGTCGGGGTAGCTATGGC. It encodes CSVGLGRGSYG. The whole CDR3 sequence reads CSVGLGRGSYGYTF.

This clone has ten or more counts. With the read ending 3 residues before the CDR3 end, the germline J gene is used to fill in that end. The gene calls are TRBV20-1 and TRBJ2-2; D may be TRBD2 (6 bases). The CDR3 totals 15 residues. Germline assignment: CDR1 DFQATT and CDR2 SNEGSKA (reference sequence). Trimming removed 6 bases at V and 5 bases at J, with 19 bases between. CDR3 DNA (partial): TGCAGTGCCCCAAGGGGCGGGGTTCGAACCGGGGAG. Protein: CSAPRGGVRTGE. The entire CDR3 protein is CSAPRGGVRTGELFF.

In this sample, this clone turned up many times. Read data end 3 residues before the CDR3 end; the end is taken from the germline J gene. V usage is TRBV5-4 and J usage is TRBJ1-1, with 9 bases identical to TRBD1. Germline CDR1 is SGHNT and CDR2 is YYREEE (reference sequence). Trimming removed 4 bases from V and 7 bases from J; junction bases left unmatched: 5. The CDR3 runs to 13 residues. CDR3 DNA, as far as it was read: TGTGCCAGCAGCCCCGGGACAGGGCTTGAA. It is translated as CASSPGTGLE. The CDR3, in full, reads CASSPGTGLEAFF.

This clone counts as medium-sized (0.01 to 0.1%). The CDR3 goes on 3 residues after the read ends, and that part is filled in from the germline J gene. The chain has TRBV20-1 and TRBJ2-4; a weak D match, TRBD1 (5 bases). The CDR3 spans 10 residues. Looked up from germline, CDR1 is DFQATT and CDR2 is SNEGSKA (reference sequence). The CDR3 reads CSAPPGIQYF. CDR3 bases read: TGCAGTGCTCCCCCAGGGATT.

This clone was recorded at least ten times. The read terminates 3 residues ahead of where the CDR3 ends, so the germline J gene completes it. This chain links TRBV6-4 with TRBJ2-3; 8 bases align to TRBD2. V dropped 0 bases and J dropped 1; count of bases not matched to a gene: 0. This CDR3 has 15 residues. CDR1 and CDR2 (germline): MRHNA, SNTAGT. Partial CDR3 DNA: TGTGCCAGCAGTGACTCGCGGGGGGGCACAGATACG. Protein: CASSDSRGGTDT. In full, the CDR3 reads CASSDSRGGTDTQYF.

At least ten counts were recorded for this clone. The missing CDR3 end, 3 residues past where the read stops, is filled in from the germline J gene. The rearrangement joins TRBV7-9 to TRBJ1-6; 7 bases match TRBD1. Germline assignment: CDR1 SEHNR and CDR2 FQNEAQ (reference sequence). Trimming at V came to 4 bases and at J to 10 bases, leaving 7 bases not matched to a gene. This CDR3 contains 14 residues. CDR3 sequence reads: CASSWGQSDSPLHF. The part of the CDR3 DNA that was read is TGTGCCAGCAGCTGGGGACAGTCGGACTCACCC.

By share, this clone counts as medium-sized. Incomplete CDR3 DNA: TGTGCCTGGAGTCCAACCTCAGGGAGAGGACGTCAGCCC. It encodes CAWSPTSGRGRQP. The whole CDR3 region reads CAWSPTSGRGRQPQHF. The chain links TRBV30 to TRBJ1-5; a possible D gene is TRBD1 (5 bases). The observed sequence ends 3 residues before the CDR3 terminus, with the missing tail filled in from the germline J gene. V lost 2 bases and J lost 6, with 20 bases in between. The CDR3 covers 16 residues. CDR1 is GTSNPN, CDR2 SVGIG, per germline (reference sequence).

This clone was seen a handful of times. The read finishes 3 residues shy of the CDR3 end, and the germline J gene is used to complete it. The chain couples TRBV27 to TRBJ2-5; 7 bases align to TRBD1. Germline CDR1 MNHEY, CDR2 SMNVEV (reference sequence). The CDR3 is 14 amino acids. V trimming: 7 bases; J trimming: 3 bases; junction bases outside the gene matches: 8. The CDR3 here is CASTNLGTEETQYF. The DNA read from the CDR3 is TGTGCCAGCACTAACCTCGGGACAGAAGAGACC.

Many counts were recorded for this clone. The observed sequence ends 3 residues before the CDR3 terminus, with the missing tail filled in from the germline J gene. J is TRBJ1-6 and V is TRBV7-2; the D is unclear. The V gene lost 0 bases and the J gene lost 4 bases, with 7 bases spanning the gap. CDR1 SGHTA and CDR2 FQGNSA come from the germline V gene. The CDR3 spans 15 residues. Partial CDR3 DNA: TGTGCCAGCAGCTTAGCGGCGGAGTATAATTCACCC. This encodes CASSLAAEYNSP. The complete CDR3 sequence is CASSLAAEYNSPLHF.

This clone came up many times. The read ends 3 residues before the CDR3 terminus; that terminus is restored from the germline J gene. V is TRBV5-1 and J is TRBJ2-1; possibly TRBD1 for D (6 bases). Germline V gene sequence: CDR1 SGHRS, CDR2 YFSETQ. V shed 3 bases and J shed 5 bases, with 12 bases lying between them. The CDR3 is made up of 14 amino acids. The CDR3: CASSSRTADNEQFF. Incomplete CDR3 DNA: TGCGCCAGCAGCTCTAGGACAGCAGACAATGAG.

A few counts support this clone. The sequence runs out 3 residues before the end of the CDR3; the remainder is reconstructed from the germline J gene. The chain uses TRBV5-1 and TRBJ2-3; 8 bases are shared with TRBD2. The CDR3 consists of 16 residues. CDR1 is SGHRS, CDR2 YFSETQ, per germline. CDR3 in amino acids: CASSLGTSRNQETQYF. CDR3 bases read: TGCGCCAGCAGCTTGGGGACTAGCAGAAACCAAGAGACG.

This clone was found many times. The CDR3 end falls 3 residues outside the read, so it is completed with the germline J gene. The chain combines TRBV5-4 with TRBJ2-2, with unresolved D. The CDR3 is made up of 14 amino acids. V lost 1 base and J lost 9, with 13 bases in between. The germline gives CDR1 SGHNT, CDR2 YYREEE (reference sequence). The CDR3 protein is CASSLRQRGRELFF. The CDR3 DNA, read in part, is TGTGCCAGCAGCTTGCGGCAGCGCGGTCGGGAG.

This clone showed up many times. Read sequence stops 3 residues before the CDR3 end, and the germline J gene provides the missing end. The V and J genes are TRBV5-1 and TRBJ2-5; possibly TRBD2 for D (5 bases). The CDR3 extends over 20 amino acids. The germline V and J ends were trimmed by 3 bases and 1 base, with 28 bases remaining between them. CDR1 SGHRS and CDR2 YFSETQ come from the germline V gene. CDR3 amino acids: CASSSPLWTATPETQETQYF. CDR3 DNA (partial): TGCGCCAGCAGCTCTCCTCTTTGGACTGCCACACCGGAAACCCAAGAGACC.

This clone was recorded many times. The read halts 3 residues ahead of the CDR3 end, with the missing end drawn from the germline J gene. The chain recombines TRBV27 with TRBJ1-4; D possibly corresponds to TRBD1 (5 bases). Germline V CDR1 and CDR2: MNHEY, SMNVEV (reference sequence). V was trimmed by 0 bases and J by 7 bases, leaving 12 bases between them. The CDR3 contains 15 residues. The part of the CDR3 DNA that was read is TGTGCCAGCAGTTTATCGGCGCAGGGTGGTGAAAAA. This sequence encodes CASSLSAQGGEK. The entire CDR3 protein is CASSLSAQGGEKLFF.

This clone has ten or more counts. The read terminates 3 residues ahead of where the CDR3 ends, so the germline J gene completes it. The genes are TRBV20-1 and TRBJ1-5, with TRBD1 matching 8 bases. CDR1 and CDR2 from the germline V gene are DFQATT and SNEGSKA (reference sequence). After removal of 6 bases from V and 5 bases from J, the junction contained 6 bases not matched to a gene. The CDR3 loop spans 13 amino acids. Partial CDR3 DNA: TGCAGTGCCCCAGGACAGGGAGATCAGCCC. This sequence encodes CSAPGQGDQP. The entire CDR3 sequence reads CSAPGQGDQPQHF.